The following is a T cell receptor beta chain sequence with its context. Repertoires were generated with immunoSEQ multiplex PCR, while TCRdb's copy carries only in-frame clones and drops some. This sample has under 85,000 clones, with roughly 82% found just once. This entry is derived from a study of control samples from healthy donors and cancer patients. Germline trimming cut 3 bases from V and 1 base from J; bases unmatched to any gene: 2. CDR3 size: 17 residues. From germline, CDR1 is SGHNT and CDR2 YYREEE (reference sequence). The sequenced material came from PBMCs. The genes are TRBV5-4 and TRBJ2-1, with TRBD2 matching 15 bases. This TCR was sampled from a man between 60 and 70 years old with head and neck cancer. For the CDR3, the DNA is TGTGCCAGCAGCTCTGGACTAGCGGGAGGGTCCTACAATGAGCAGTTCTTC. Amino acid sequence: CASSSGLAGGSYNEQFF.